This TCR beta chain was observed in a study of CD8 T cells in Susac syndrome. When the RNA was reverse transcribed, random hexamers were used with an input of roughly 0.45 to 1 ug. TCR beta CDR3 was amplified by immunoSEQ covering 54 Vbeta and 13 Jbeta. TCRdb re-called the immunoSEQ multiplex PCR reads with MiXCR, one entry per CDR3 protein. The table records 300,000 or so distinct CDR3 sequences, around 90% of them present only once. Germline V gene data show CDR1 as MNHEY and CDR2 as SVGEGT. The CDR3 is made up of 15 amino acids. Trimming took off 4 bases at V and 2 bases at J, with 12 bases between the two ends.

This clonotype was obtained from a human donor with multiple sclerosis. V gene TRBV6-2 or TRBV6-3 combines with J gene TRBJ2-1; D not certain. Material for sequencing was CD4+ T cells from PBMCs. CDR3 DNA sequence: TGTGCCAGCAGTTCCCTTGGGCTGCCCTACAATGAGCAGTTCTTC. This sequence encodes CASSSLGLPYNEQFF.